This section outlines one TCR beta chain sequence together with its context. It lacks a known antigen. Base qualities are missing; no much larger clone stands one base away. The immunoSEQ assay used for TCR sequencing gave the T-cell fraction in both tumor and uninvolved lung tissue. The published analysis was carried out like this. For survival analysis, patients were split into high (upper tertile) and low (lower two tertiles) T-cell fraction groups and compared by log-rank test. Paired tumor versus uninvolved lung differences in T-cell fraction were tested with a signed-rank test. Drawn from immuneACCESS, this table holds only the in-frame rearrangements with V and J called that TCRdb kept. Clones are partly lost; checked studies trace under half to an unresolved V gene and leave the rest unexplained. From that table come the V and J calls and clone size; the DNA was used to work out D and trimming. The sample table holds around 16,000 clones, of which roughly three quarters were seen once. Of the sample, over 7.5% falls within the top ten clones.

Trimming removed 5 bases from V and 0 bases from J, leaving 11 bases between the germline ends. The CDR3 numbers 14 residues from cysteine through phenylalanine. The sequence is cut down to CDR3 DNA, 42 bases in frame from base 1. The germline V gene encodes CDR1 SGHAT and CDR2 FQNNGV. These data are taken from a study of tumor-infiltrating lymphocytes in localized non-small cell lung cancer (dated by TCRdb to 2020 to 2022). Some background on the complete study: The cohort covered several histologies, both smokers and never-smokers, and patients whose samples were collected after neoadjuvant chemotherapy. Resected tumor tissue and uninvolved lung tissue described as non-adjacent to the tumor were contributed by each patient, with both tissues obtained from the same patient. Flow cytometry, multiplex immunofluorescence, RNA-seq, exome sequencing and proteomics were applied to the same patients as TCR sequencing, which was one of several integrated assays. The overall ICON cohort comprised under 170 surgical patients with localized non-small cell lung cancer whose tumors were resected. A total of some 50 patients were included in the paired tumor versus uninvolved lung comparison of immunoSEQ T-cell fraction. What the work shows at the level of the full study, not this receptor alone: TCR-derived T-cell fraction did not differ between the flow cytometry-defined immunotypes IM1 (good prognosis) and IM2 (poor prognosis). Because assay coverage varied across patients depending on available tissue quantity, TCR sequencing was performed for only a subset of the cohort. Recurrence-free survival showed no association with tumor T-cell fraction measured by TCR sequencing (p = 0.61). Because different pieces of the same tissue were used for different assays, technical variation could not be separated from intratumor heterogeneity. In line with immunofluorescence CD3 counts, TCRbeta sequencing supported higher T cell infiltration in tumors compared with uninvolved lung tissue.

Patient enrollment in ICON started in the first half of 2016, and the final patient was enrolled in late 2018. In a subcohort of 65 to 85 patients, fresh tumor and matched uninvolved tissue were collected for in-depth immune analyses, with TCR sequencing among those analyses. DNA isolated from bulk tissue, without cell sorting, was used for TCR sequencing. The receptor comes from a human donor with non-small cell lung cancer. The sample comprised lung tumor tissue. This sequence uses TRBV11-2 and TRBJ2-7; the D gene remains uncertain. The CDR3 reads CASSTGQVSYEQYF. The DNA sequence reads TGTGCCAGCAGCACGGGCCAAGTCTCCTACGAGCAGTACTTC.